This T cell receptor (beta chain) is drawn from a study of neurological immune-mediated disorders. On the study more broadly: The multiple sclerosis group of 34 included roughly 31 relapsing-remitting and 3 secondary progressive patients.

TCRdb used MiXCR to reprocess the 5' RACE reads, holding one entry per CDR3 protein. The sample lists over 60,000 distinct CDR3 sequences, under 5.5% occurring once. General study points: One related-CDR3 cluster, found by phylogenetic grouping, held repertoires of 18 of 34 multiple sclerosis patients and is a possible signature. HTLV-1-associated myelopathy showed the most TCR clonal expansion; multiple sclerosis the least, below healthy controls. Across subjects, no CDR3 amino acid sequence appeared in expanded clones of more than one subject, a finding that suggested private repertoires in all groups.

This clonotype appeared many times. Its antigen remains unidentified. The germline V and J ends were trimmed by 0 bases and 3 bases, with 10 bases remaining between them. Per germline, CDR1 LNHNV and CDR2 YYDKDF (reference sequence). The CDR3 has 15 amino acids. This TCR derives from a woman in her forties or fifties with multiple sclerosis. Specimen: PBMCs. The chain employs TRBV15 and TRBJ2-3; weak D call: TRBD2 (7 bases). This chain's CDR3 is CATSRDGGATDTQYF. CDR3 nucleotides: TGTGCCACCAGCAGAGATGGGGGGGCAACAGATACGCAGTATTTT.